This entry features one T cell receptor (beta chain) sequence. This record belongs to a study of blood T cell repertoires in COVID-19. Study-level information: Samples of COVID-19 (acute and convalescent) were obtained from the United States, Italy and Spain.

How the authors handled the data: Amplification from reference gene primers served as the basis for estimated nucleated cell counts. The assay was immunoSEQ multiplex PCR, and TCRdb's table has in-frame clones only and misses some. V and J calls and clone size are as listed in that table; D and trimming were resolved from the DNA. The sample records 150,000 to 200,000 clones, 60% to 85% being singletons. There are 19 residues in the CDR3. With 1 base clipped from V and 0 bases from J, the junction kept 8 bases outside the gene matches. From germline, CDR1 is LGHNT and CDR2 FRNRAP. This receptor was identified in a man between 60 and 75 years old with acute or convalescent COVID-19. This chain connects TRBV12-5 to TRBJ2-4; 11 bases line up with TRBD1. The sequencing input was peripheral blood. The CDR3 is CASGLGGQGAPLAKNIQYF. CDR3 nucleotide sequence: TGTGCTAGTGGTTTGGGAGGACAGGGGGCACCTCTAGCCAAAAACATTCAGTACTTC. Combining the CDR3 with reference TRBV12-5 and TRBJ2-4 gives the whole variable domain DARVTQTPRHKVTEMGQEVTMRCQPILGHNTVFWYRQTMMQGLELLAYFRNRAPLDDSGMPKDRFSAEMPDATLATLKIQPSEPRDSAVYFCASGLGGQGAPLAKNIQYFGAGTRLSVL.